The clone carrying this T cell receptor (beta chain) was seen many times. CDR3 regions of TCR beta were amplified from RNA transcripts. An opening RT-PCR round employed HTBI primers and preceded a second-round multiplex PCR. TCRdb fed the multiplex PCR reads into MiXCR, producing one record per CDR3 protein. The sample has 1 million to 1.3 million distinct CDR3 sequences, about 36% seen once. CDR3 length: 13 residues. The ends were cut back, 4 bases at V and 3 bases at J, with 13 bases in the middle. CDR1 and CDR2 (germline): SQVTM, ANQGSEA. This specimen comes from a study of Graves' ophthalmopathy and Graves' hyperthyroidism.

Material: peripheral blood or thyroid tissue (not recorded which). The gene calls are TRBV29-1 and TRBJ2-7; no firm D call. This clonotype was obtained from an adult man with Graves' hyperthyroidism. DNA for the CDR3: TGCAGCGTTGGCTGGGGTTGGGGCTACGAGCAGTACTTC. This codes for CSVGWGWGYEQYF.